This T cell receptor (beta chain) appears in the sequencing data of a study of blood T cell repertoires in COVID-19 (dated by TCRdb to the early 2020s). General notes on the study: Samples from collaborators originated in the United States, Italy and Spain and spanned both the acute and convalescent phases of COVID-19. The samples were drawn from two sources: the first 160 participants of the ongoing ImmuneRACE study, and 1,000 to 1,500 subjects contributed by 6 global collaborators. Subjects who had been exposed to COVID-19, were actively infected with it, or had recovered from it provided the deeply sampled blood TCRbeta repertoires that made up the dataset. The prospective study material was composed of cDNA or gDNA derived from T cells, B-cell-depleted T cells, or PBMCs. Where available, HLA class I and class II types were obtained from metadata supplied by the sample provider rather than from assay-based typing. A freely available public database, intended as a resource for researchers studying the immune response to SARS-CoV-2, is where the repertoires were released. Nearly every sample came with metadata listing a de-identified subject ID, COVID-19 status, age in years and sex.

At the junction V is shortened by 7 bases and J by 0 bases; bases outside the gene matches: 5. The CDR3, cysteine through phenylalanine, is 15 amino acids long. Only CDR3 DNA remains: 45 bases, in frame from the first base. From a lookup of the germline V gene, CDR1 and CDR2 are MNHEY and SVGAGI. Summary of the overall study and its limitations: Clinical and demographic metadata were provided uncurated, with the amount varying by source and participant.

TCRbeta CDR3 regions were amplified from genomic DNA by means of the immunoSEQ Assay, a bias-controlled multiplex PCR. The study's processing was this. The number of nucleated cells in each sample was estimated by amplification of reference gene primers within the assay. To quantify the absolute abundance of each unique TCRbeta CDR3 rearrangement, sequence reads were collapsed and filtered. Productive Simpson clonality was computed per sample as the square root of Simpson's diversity index over productive rearrangements. This immuneACCESS table, as held by TCRdb, lists in-frame sequences with V and J called but not all clones. Of the missing ones, under half trace to an unresolved V gene in checked studies; the others have no known cause. The V and J calls and clone size are taken from that table; D and trimming were inferred from the DNA. For this sample there are around 69,000 clones; 70% to 85% appear just once. 1.8% of the sample comes from the top ten.

Whole blood was collected in K2EDTA tubes by collaborating institutions according to the institutions' own protocols. For TCRbeta analysis, collaborators shipped samples in one of three forms: frozen whole blood, isolated PBMCs, or DNA extracted from either of those sample types. A note on this clone: It lacks a known antigen. No much larger clone exists at a distance of one base, and base qualities are not known.

The chain uses TRBV6-5 and TRBJ2-2, with 7 bases in between that match TRBD1. The sequencing input was peripheral blood. The sequence was collected from a woman aged 55-69 years with acute or convalescent COVID-19. The CDR3 protein: CASIPGTANTGELFF. The sequence in DNA is TGTGCCAGCATTCCAGGGACAGCGAACACCGGGGAGCTGTTTTTT.